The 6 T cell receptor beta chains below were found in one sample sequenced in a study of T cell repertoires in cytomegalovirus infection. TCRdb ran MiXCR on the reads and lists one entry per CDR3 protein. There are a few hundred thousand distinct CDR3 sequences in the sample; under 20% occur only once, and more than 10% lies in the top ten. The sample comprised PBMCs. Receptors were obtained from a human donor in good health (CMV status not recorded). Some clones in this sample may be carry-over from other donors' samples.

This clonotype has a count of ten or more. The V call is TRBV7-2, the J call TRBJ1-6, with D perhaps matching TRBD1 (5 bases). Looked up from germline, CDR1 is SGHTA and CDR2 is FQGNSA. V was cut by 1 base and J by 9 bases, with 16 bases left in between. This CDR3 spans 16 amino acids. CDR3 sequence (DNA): TGTGCCAGCAGCTTAGATACGGCAGCTGGGGGTTCACCCCTCCACTTT. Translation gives CASSLDTAAGGSPLHF.

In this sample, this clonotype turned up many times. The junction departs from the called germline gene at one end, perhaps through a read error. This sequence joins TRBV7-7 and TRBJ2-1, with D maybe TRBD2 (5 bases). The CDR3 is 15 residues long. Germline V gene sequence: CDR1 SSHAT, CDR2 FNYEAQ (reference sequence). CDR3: CASSPLGSSYNEQFF. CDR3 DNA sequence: TGTGCTAGCAGCCCTCTGGGGAGCTCCTACAATGAGCAGTTCTTC.

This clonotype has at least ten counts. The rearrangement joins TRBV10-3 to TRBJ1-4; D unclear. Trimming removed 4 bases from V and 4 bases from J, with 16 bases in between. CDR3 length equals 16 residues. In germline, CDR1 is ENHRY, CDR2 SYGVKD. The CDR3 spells CAISASETGDNEKLFF. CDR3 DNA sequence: TGTGCCATCAGTGCGTCGGAGACCGGGGATAATGAAAAACTGTTTTTT.

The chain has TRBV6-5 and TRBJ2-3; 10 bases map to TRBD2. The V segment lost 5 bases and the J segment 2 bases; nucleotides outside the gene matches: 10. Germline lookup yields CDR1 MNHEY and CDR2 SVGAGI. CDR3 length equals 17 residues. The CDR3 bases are TGTGCCAGCAGTATAGCGGGGGGCACCCTTTTCACAGATACGCAGTATTTT. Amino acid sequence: CASSIAGGTLFTDTQYF.

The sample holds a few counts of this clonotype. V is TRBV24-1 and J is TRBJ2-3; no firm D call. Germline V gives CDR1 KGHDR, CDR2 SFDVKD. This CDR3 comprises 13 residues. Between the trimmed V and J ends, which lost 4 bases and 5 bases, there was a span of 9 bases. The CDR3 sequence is CATSEGPLDTQYF. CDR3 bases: TGTGCCACCAGTGAAGGACCACTAGATACGCAGTATTTT.

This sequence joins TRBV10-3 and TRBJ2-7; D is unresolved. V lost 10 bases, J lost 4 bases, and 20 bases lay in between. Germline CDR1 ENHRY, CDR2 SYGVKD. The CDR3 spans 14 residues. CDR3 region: CATMPTDPAYEQYF. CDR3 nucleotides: TGTGCCACCATGCCTACCGACCCGGCATACGAGCAGTACTTC.